This record looks at one T cell receptor (beta chain) sequence and its context. What it recognizes is unknown. The conserved phenylalanine or tryptophan is not found at the CDR3 terminus, so this likely reflects a read error. The DNA is omitted, as the CDR3 cannot be located on it reliably, and the CDR3 follows TCRdb's listing. Per germline, CDR1 LNHNV and CDR2 YYDKDF (reference sequence). The CDR3 contains 12 residues when both ends are counted. In the PCR, 60 Vbeta and 13 Jbeta primers were used. TCRdb's copy holds only in-frame clones and misses some; the assay was immunoSEQ multiplex PCR. The profile covers 120,000 to 150,000 clones, with roughly 78% appearing a single time and 2.5% to 3.5% taken by the ten largest. This specimen belongs to a study of cytomegalovirus exposure and HLA in healthy donors. General study results and limits: One variant, a missense change in DCLRE1C, was linked in a later analysis to TCR beta V- and J-gene trimming. Judged likely to be a sequencing artifact was a cluster of highly shared sequence variants.

All the people who gave samples were healthy bone marrow donors. The rearrangement uses TRBV15 and TRBJ2-7; the table gives TRBD2 as D, unverified against the DNA. The origin of this receptor is a man in his forties in good health and CMV-seropositive. The sample taken for sequencing was PBMCs. The CDR3 sequence: CATSRSRPSRRG.